The present T cell receptor (beta chain) was sequenced within a study of T cell responses to AZD1222 COVID-19 vaccine. Notes on this clone: Its antigen is still unknown.

Sequenced by immunoSEQ multiplex PCR; TCRdb stores in-frame clones only, minus some. This table holds more than 100,000 clones, about 90% found once. Second-dose intervals of approximately 4 or approximately 12 weeks were pooled. The CDR3 is 16 residues long. Germline CDR1 SGHAT, CDR2 FQNNGV. V was cut by 4 bases and J by 1 base, with 14 bases left in between. General observations from the study: Seropositive at baseline were only six AZD1222 recipients.

The sequencing used peripheral blood, collected 28 days after the second AZD1222 dose. The chain has TRBV11-2 and TRBJ1-3; tentatively, D is TRBD1 (6 bases). The sequence was obtained from an adult who received the AZD1222 COVID-19 vaccine. CDR3 nucleotides: TGTGCCAGCAGCTGGGAGACAGGTCTTTCTGGAAACACCATATATTTT. Translating it yields CASSWETGLSGNTIYF.